These 30 T cell receptor beta chains were all obtained from the same sample, sequenced in a study of tumor-infiltrating lymphocytes in primary liver carcinoma. Unsorted bulk tissue (roughly 19-31 mg) underwent RNA and DNA co-extraction. Starting material of 500 to 600 ng total RNA yielded TCR beta cDNA via a constant-region primer. Employing slightly modified ARM-PCR, three nested multiplex PCR rounds were run, and these gave rise to the TCR beta libraries. The first two PCR rounds used TRBV1-TRBV30 primers with a Cbeta primer, approximately 9 cycles each. TCRdb fed the multiplex PCR reads into MiXCR, producing one record per CDR3 protein. Seen here are approximately 45,000 distinct CDR3 sequences, roughly 80% observed once, and the top ten hold roughly 38%. Sequenced input: tumor-adjacent normal liver tissue. The receptor set was obtained from a woman in her twenties or thirties with primary liver carcinoma and hepatitis B virus infection.

The V call is TRBV28, the J call TRBJ1-2, with 10 bases that match TRBD1. Looked up from germline, CDR1 is MDHEN and CDR2 is SYDVKM. This CDR3 region has 15 residues. V lost 7 bases, J lost 0 bases, and 5 bases stayed unmatched. As DNA, the CDR3 is TGTGCCAGCATCCAGGGACAGGGGTCTAACTATGGCTACACCTTC. Translating gives CASIQGQGSNYGYTF.

The CDR3: CASGLLFYNEQFF. DNA of the CDR3: TGTGCTAGTGGTTTGCTATTTTACAATGAGCAGTTCTTC. V is TRBV12-5 and J is TRBJ2-1, with D unresolved. This CDR3 is 13 amino acids long. V lost 2 bases, J lost 4 bases, and 6 bases lay in between. CDR1 and CDR2 from the germline V gene are LGHNT and FRNRAP.

This clonotype was detected once. One end of the junction does not line up with germline, which may come from a read error. This rearrangement joins TRBV11-2 to TRBJ2-7; D is perhaps TRBD1 (5 bases). In germline, CDR1 is SGHAT, CDR2 FQNNGV. This CDR3 comprises 15 residues. The CDR3 sequence: CAGRLDTAAPYEQYF. The DNA of the CDR3 is TGTGCCGGCAGACTGGACACAGCTGCCCCCTACGAGCAGTACTTC.

Of note for this clonotype: A much larger clone sits a single nucleotide away, making a read error possible. This chain connects TRBV6-4 to TRBJ2-3; D remains unclear. The germline V gene has CDR1 MRHNA and CDR2 SNTAGT. The length of the CDR3 is 13 residues. CDR3 protein: CACSDSTEDTQYF. CDR3 nucleotide sequence: TGTGCCTGCAGTGACTCGACCGAGGATACGCAGTATTTT.

Comments on this clonotype: Given the absence of the conserved phenylalanine or tryptophan at the CDR3 end, a read error is likely. V usage is TRBV12-3 or TRBV12-4 and J usage is TRBJ2-5, with D hard to call. This CDR3 contains 18 residues. Trimming left V 5 bases short and J 3 bases short, with 25 bases between. CDR3 nucleotides: TGTGCCAGCAGTCTAGGACCTGCCCGGTCGGGTTTAGAAGAGACCCAGTACTCC. Its translation: CASSLGPARSGLEETQYS.

A few counts support this clonotype. The rearrangement joins TRBV7-8 to TRBJ1-1; 9 bases agree with TRBD1. The trim removed 7 bases at V and 5 bases at J, leaving 14 bases unmatched. The CDR3 runs 16 residues. Germline CDR1 is SGHVS and CDR2 is FQNEAQ. The CDR3 here is CASNRGRGREKTEAFF. DNA for the CDR3: TGTGCCAGCAACAGGGGGCGGGGGCGAGAGAAGACTGAAGCTTTCTTT.

Of note for this clonotype: The junction departs from the called germline gene at one end, perhaps through a read error. This sequence joins TRBV12-3 or TRBV12-4 and TRBJ2-7; no clear D. This CDR3 region has 16 residues. The CDR3 region has the DNA TGTGCCAGCAGTATAGGTTTAGCAGTGCAAACCTACGAGCAATACTTC. It is translated as CASSIGLAVQTYEQYF.

This clonotype was found once. The chain carries TRBV30 and TRBJ2-7; D might be TRBD1 (5 bases). V shed 5 bases and J shed 4 bases, with 12 bases lying between them. This CDR3 has 12 amino acids. Germline V gene data show CDR1 as GTSNPN and CDR2 as SVGIG (reference sequence). The CDR3 DNA sequence: TGTGCCTGGGGCAGGGTACGGTACGAGCAGTACTTC. Residues: CAWGRVRYEQYF.

The rearrangement uses TRBV12-3 or TRBV12-4 and TRBJ2-3; D call uncertain. This CDR3 comprises 13 residues. CDR3 bases: TGTGCAGGCTGTTATCAGTACACAGATACGCAGTATTTT. Amino acids: CAGCYQYTDTQYF.

As regards this clonotype: The junction differs from germline at one of its ends, possibly a read error. This chain uses TRBV4-1 with TRBJ1-3, with D uncertain. Germline V gene data show CDR1 as MGHRA and CDR2 as YSYEKL. The CDR3 extends over 14 amino acids. DNA of the CDR3: TGCGTCAGCAGCCATCTATCAGCCGGAAACACCATATATTTT. It translates to CVSSHLSAGNTIYF.

With regard to this clonotype: At one end the junction does not follow the germline gene, possibly because of a read error. The V and J genes are TRBV7-8 and TRBJ2-7, with D maybe TRBD2 (5 bases). CDR1 is SGHVS, CDR2 FQNEAQ, per germline. CDR3 size: 14 residues. Here the CDR3 DNA reads TGCGCCAGTAGCGCCCTCCTGTTGTCCCCCGAGCGGTACTTC. Translated: CASSALLLSPERYF.

For this clonotype: Its ends do not fully match the called genes, so a read error is possible. The chain is built from TRBV29-1 and TRBJ2-3, with D tentatively TRBD1 or TRBD2 (5 bases each). The CDR3 has 15 amino acids. Per the germline V gene, CDR1 is SQVTM and CDR2 is ANQGSEA. The CDR3 sequence is CSVENYRDPTYTQYF. The CDR3 nucleotides read TGCAGCGTTGAAAACTATAGGGACCCCACATATACGCAGTATTTT.

This clonotype was detected many times. The V and J genes are TRBV6-2 or TRBV6-3 and TRBJ1-1, with TRBD1 as a possible D gene (6 bases). The CDR3 runs to 14 residues. Deletions cut 2 bases from V and 0 bases from J, with 7 bases between. Germline V gives CDR1 MNHEY, CDR2 SVGEGT. CDR3 sequence: CASSYGGLNTEAFF. CDR3 nucleotide sequence: TGTGCCAGCAGTTACGGGGGGCTGAACACTGAAGCTTTCTTT.

Remarks on this clonotype: The junction differs from germline at one of its ends, possibly a read error. The chain is built from TRBV7-8 and TRBJ2-2, with D perhaps TRBD2 (5 bases). Germline CDR1 is SGHVS and CDR2 is FQNEAQ. CDR3 length: 15 residues. The CDR3 protein is CSSSSVGLGSGELFF. CDR3 coding DNA: TGTTCCAGCAGCTCGGTCGGACTGGGCTCCGGGGAGCTGTTTTTT.

The V call is TRBV11-2, the J call TRBJ2-1, with 9 bases aligning to TRBD2. CDR1 and CDR2 (germline): SGHAT, FQNNGV. V lost 7 bases to trimming and J lost 9 bases; unmatched junction nucleotides: 13. CDR3 length: 15 amino acids. As DNA, the CDR3 is TGTGCCAGCATCTTGTATGGCGGGAGGGCTTTTGAGCAGTTCTTC. It translates to CASILYGGRAFEQFF.

The genes are TRBV4-1 and TRBJ2-7; 7 nucleotides line up with TRBD1. The V segment lost 11 bases and the J segment 3 bases; nucleotides outside the gene matches: 16. The CDR3 is 15 residues long. Looked up from germline, CDR1 is MGHRA and CDR2 is YSYEKL. The CDR3 here is CADSQVFGTDYEQYF. The CDR3 DNA sequence: TGCGCCGACAGCCAAGTCTTCGGGACAGACTACGAGCAGTACTTC.

A note on this clonotype: One end of the junction fails to match germline, which may point to a read error. The genes are TRBV27 and TRBJ1-1, with TRBD1 matching over 8 bases. Germline V gene sequence: CDR1 MNHEY, CDR2 SMNVEV (reference sequence). The CDR3 consists of 15 residues. DNA for the CDR3: TGTGACAGCGTACGCCCCAGGGGGCAAGACACTGAAGCTTTCTTT. It translates to CDSVRPRGQDTEAFF.

On this clonotype: Being one base from a much bigger clone, this may be a read error. V and J are TRBV24-1 and TRBJ1-5, with 8 bases fitting TRBD1. This CDR3 contains 16 residues. In germline, CDR1 is KGHDR, CDR2 SFDVKD. The junction had 9 bases not matched to a gene; V was cut back by 4 bases and J by 5 bases. Here the CDR3 DNA reads TGTGCCACCAGTGACCCTAGGACAGGGCGGGATCAGCCCCAGCATTTT. Translating gives CATSDPRTGRDQPQHF.

A word on this clonotype: Its ends do not fully match the called genes, so a read error is possible. This chain joins TRBV6-6 and TRBJ1-5; 9 bases map to TRBD1. The germline gives CDR1 MNHNY, CDR2 SVGAGI (reference sequence). The CDR3 has 16 residues. Here the CDR3 reads CASSYSDRGGNLPQHF. CDR3 nucleotides: TGTGCCAGCAGTTACTCAGACAGGGGGGGAAATCTGCCCCAGCATTTT.

The chain recombines TRBV29-1 with TRBJ2-7, with a possible D match to TRBD2 (5 bases). This CDR3 has 14 residues. Trimming left V 6 bases short and J 2 bases short, with 17 bases between. The germline CDR1 and CDR2 sequences are SQVTM and ANQGSEA. The CDR3 spells CSVAGGGHPYEQYF. The CDR3, as DNA: TGCAGCGTCGCCGGTGGCGGGCATCCCTACGAGCAGTACTTC.

Turning to this clonotype: This may be a read error: a much more frequent sequence differs by one nucleotide. This chain connects TRBV7-9 to TRBJ2-3; 8 bases map to TRBD2. CDR1 is SEHNR, CDR2 FQNEAQ, per germline (reference sequence). CDR3 length: 18 residues. The CDR3 here is CACSPPPVSGTSTDTQYF. CDR3 nucleotides: TGTGCCTGCAGCCCACCCCCCGTTAGCGGGACTAGCACAGATACGCAGTATTTT.

Comments on this clonotype: One end of the junction fails to match germline, which may point to a read error. The V gene is TRBV29-1, the J gene TRBJ2-5, with D perhaps given as TRBD1 or TRBD2 (5 bases each). The V gene's germline CDR1 is SQVTM and CDR2 ANQGSEA. CDR3 length: 16 residues. This chain's CDR3 is CSVEASRLGVQETEHF. CDR3 bases: TGTAGCGTTGAAGCCTCCCGGTTAGGGGTCCAAGAGACCGAGCACTTC.

A remark on this clonotype: A junction boundary mismatches the germline segment, possibly from a read error. V is TRBV14 and J is TRBJ1-1; no reliable D call. The length of the CDR3 is 13 residues. Germline-derived CDR1 and CDR2 are SGHDN and FVKESK. The CDR3 bases are TGCACCAGCAGCCAAGTCACAGTAGGTTGGGCTTTCTTT. It specifies CTSSQVTVGWAFF.

Remarks on this clonotype: One junction end disagrees with the germline gene, perhaps due to a read error. The V gene is TRBV4-1, the J gene TRBJ2-1; 8 bases map to TRBD2. The germline gives CDR1 MGHRA, CDR2 YSYEKL. The CDR3 runs to 19 residues. The CDR3 DNA follows: TGCGCCAGCAGCCAATTATACCCCTCGACTAGCGAGAGGGCCCTTCAACAGCTCTTC. Protein sequence: CASSQLYPSTSERALQQLF.

The genes are TRBV29-1 and TRBJ1-4, with D hard to call. The V gene's germline CDR1 is SQVTM and CDR2 ANQGSEA. This CDR3 has 14 residues. With 4 bases removed from V and 7 bases from J, the gap between germline ends came to 16 bases. The CDR3 sequence: CSVVSVGLSEKLFF. In DNA, the CDR3 is TGCAGCGTTGTAAGCGTAGGGCTTTCTGAAAAACTGTTTTTT. The whole variable domain, filled in from reference TRBV29-1 and TRBJ1-4, reads SAVISQKPSRDICQRGTSLTIQCQVDSQVTMMFWYRQQPGQSLTLIATANQGSEATYESGFVIDKFPISRPNLTFSTLTVSNMSPEDSSIYLCSVVSVGLSEKLFFGSGTQLSVL.

The V and J genes are TRBV6-1 and TRBJ2-7, with D perhaps assigned TRBD1 or TRBD2 (6 bases each). CDR1 is MNHNS, CDR2 SASEGT, per germline. The CDR3 consists of 14 residues. Trimming cost V 6 bases and J 4 bases, with 16 bases left between them. The CDR3 here is CASSPEGVVYEQYF. The CDR3 DNA reads TGTGCCAGCAGCCCGGAGGGGGTAGTTTACGAGCAGTACTTC.

By share, this clonotype ranks as medium-sized. The chain uses TRBV12-3 or TRBV12-4 and TRBJ2-1; 11 bases align to TRBD2. The CDR3 extends over 15 amino acids. The ends lost 7 bases at V and 5 bases at J; junction bases unmatched: 7. DNA for the CDR3: TGTGCCAGCACCCTACTAGCGGGAGTTCACAATGAGCAGTTCTTC. Protein: CASTLLAGVHNEQFF.

For this clonotype: The CDR3 ends on some other residue instead of the conserved phenylalanine or tryptophan, so this is likely a read error. The rearrangement links TRBV12-3 or TRBV12-4 to TRBJ2-5, with D possibly matching TRBD2 (5 bases). CDR3 length: 15 amino acids. The CDR3 bases are TGTGCCAGCAGGACCTACCCTGGGAGCGAAGAGATCCAGTACTAC. This gives the protein CASRTYPGSEEIQYY.

In the case of this clonotype: It is likely a read error, because the conserved phenylalanine at the end of the CDR3 is missing. The CDR3 nucleotides read TGTGCCAGCAGTTACTCAGGTGGCCATCGGGCCCAGTACCTC. Protein: CASSYSGGHRAQYL. The rearrangement uses TRBV6-5 and TRBJ2-5; no firm D call. Germline CDR1 reads MNHEY; CDR2 reads SVGAGI. CDR3 size: 14 residues. The ends were cut back, 0 bases at V and 9 bases at J, with 14 bases in the middle.

Details on this clonotype: At one boundary the junction diverges from the germline segment, which might be a read error. This chain joins TRBV11-2 and TRBJ2-5, with 9 bases fitting TRBD1. From germline, CDR1 is SGHAT and CDR2 FQNNGV. The length of the CDR3 is 16 residues. The CDR3 sequence is CAGSTRTGGAKETQYF. The CDR3 coding sequence is TGTGCCGGCAGCACAAGAACAGGGGGCGCGAAAGAGACACAATACTTC.